One and the same sample provided the 15 T cell receptor beta chains below, sequenced in a study of cytomegalovirus exposure and HLA in healthy donors. PCR was performed using 60 Vbeta and 13 Jbeta primers. Using immunoSEQ multiplex PCR, the repertoire was profiled, and TCRdb retains in-frame clones only, with some absent. The sample gives 150,000 to 200,000 clones, around three quarters of which show up once; approximately 2% is in the top ten. Material for sequencing was PBMCs. The receptors derive from a woman aged 25 to 39 in good health and CMV-seropositive.

The rearrangement joins TRBV4-3 to TRBJ2-7; D unclear. This CDR3 has 14 residues. Germline CDR1 is LGHNA and CDR2 is YSLEER. Trimming left V 3 bases short and J 2 bases short, with 11 bases between. CDR3 DNA: TGCGCCAGCAGCCAGGGCAGGTTGCCCTACGAGCAGTACTTC. Translated: CASSQGRLPYEQYF.

V and J are TRBV14 and TRBJ2-7; D is possibly TRBD2 (5 bases). Germline lookup yields CDR1 SGHDN and CDR2 FVKESK. Trimming took off 1 base at V and 3 bases at J, with 10 bases between the two ends. The CDR3 spans 14 residues. Written as DNA, the CDR3 is TGTGCCAGCAGCCAAGGGACGGGAAACTACGAGCAGTACTTC. It encodes CASSQGTGNYEQYF.

With respect to this clone: Other DNA sequences in the same sample also yield this CDR3. The rearrangement uses TRBV5-1 and TRBJ2-3, with TRBD2 matching over 11 bases. The V segment lost 4 bases and the J segment 4 bases; nucleotides outside the gene matches: 2. This CDR3 contains 14 residues. In germline, CDR1 is SGHRS, CDR2 YFSETQ. CDR3 nucleotide sequence: TGCGCCAGCAGCCTGACTAGCGGGGCAGATACGCAGTATTTT. It yields the protein CASSLTSGADTQYF.

In this sample, this clone turned up once. The chain couples TRBV5-4 to TRBJ2-1, with TRBD1 matching 7 bases. Germline loops: CDR1 SGHNT, CDR2 YYREEE (reference sequence). V lost 6 bases, J lost 6 bases, and 12 bases stayed unmatched. This CDR3 has 15 amino acids. CDR3 amino acids: CASITRGQVINEQFF. CDR3 in DNA: TGTGCCAGCATCACCCGAGGACAGGTTATCAATGAGCAGTTCTTC.

The genes are TRBV21-1 and TRBJ1-2; the DNA was not compared with TRBD1, the D call given in the table. TRBV21-1 is a known pseudogene. The CDR3 has 17 amino acids. The CDR3 DNA follows: TGTGCCAGCAGCAGTAGGGACAGGGCACCTCCGGGGGAGGGCTACACCTTC. Its protein product is CASSSRDRAPPGEGYTF.

This clone came up a few times. This rearrangement joins TRBV2 to TRBJ1-3; TRBD1 matches at 8 bases. This CDR3 has 15 amino acids. CDR1 is SNHLY, CDR2 FYNNEI, per germline. V gave up 4 bases and J gave up 4 bases; unmatched junction bases: 6. CDR3 sequence: CASSGSGGRGNTIYF. CDR3 nucleotides: TGTGCCAGCAGTGGGTCAGGGGGCCGCGGAAACACCATATATTTT. The entire variable domain, with the rest obtained from reference TRBV2 and TRBJ1-3, is as follows: EPEVTQTPSHQVTQMGQEVILRCVPISNHLYFYWYRQILGQKVEFLVSFYNNEISEKSEIFDDQFSVERPDGSNFTLKIRSTKLEDSAMYFCASSGSGGRGNTIYFGEGSWLTVV.

This clone was observed once. This CDR3 is also generated by other DNA sequences in the sample. The J gene is TRBJ2-1, the V gene TRBV18, with 11 bases aligning to TRBD2. V was pared by 2 bases and J by 8 bases, with 5 bases of the junction left unmatched. Germline lookup yields CDR1 KGHSH and CDR2 LQKENI. The CDR3 totals 15 residues. CDR3 protein: CASSPGLAGGDEQFF. DNA of the CDR3: TGTGCCAGCTCACCAGGTCTAGCGGGAGGCGATGAGCAGTTCTTC.

This clone occurred a few times. V and J are TRBV15 and TRBJ2-7, with TRBD1 identical over 9 bases. From germline, CDR1 is LNHNV and CDR2 YYDKDF (reference sequence). This CDR3 is built from 16 residues. V lost 3 bases and J lost 1; bases outside the gene matches: 7. The CDR3 DNA follows: TGTGCCACCAGCAGCCGGGACAGGGTCACATCCTACGAGCAGTACTTC. Encoded protein: CATSSRDRVTSYEQYF.

The rearrangement joins TRBV15 to TRBJ2-4; no clear D gene. The CDR3 length is 14 residues. Per germline, CDR1 LNHNV and CDR2 YYDKDF (reference sequence). V dropped 1 base and J dropped 7 bases, with 11 bases sitting between them. In DNA form, the CDR3 reads TGTGCCACCAGCAGAGCTCAGGCCCAGAACATTCAGTACTTC. Protein product: CATSRAQAQNIQYF.

The V call is TRBV5-1, the J call TRBJ2-5, with D possibly TRBD2 on 6 matching bases. The CDR3 is made up of 15 amino acids. The germline CDR1 and CDR2 sequences are SGHRS and YFSETQ. V lost 3 bases and J lost 5, with 17 bases in between. CDR3 sequence (DNA): TGCGCCAGCAGCTCCCCCCGGGGCCGGGAGGAGACCCAGTACTTC. This translates into CASSSPRGREETQYF.

The chain combines TRBV27 with TRBJ2-3; 7 bases agree with TRBD1. V lost 8 bases to trimming and J lost 0 bases; unmatched junction nucleotides: 8. CDR1 is MNHEY, CDR2 SMNVEV, per germline (reference sequence). The CDR3 extends over 15 amino acids. This CDR3 is CASGRQGASTDTQYF. The CDR3 DNA reads TGTGCCAGCGGCCGACAGGGTGCTAGCACAGATACGCAGTATTTT.

This clone was seen a single time. V usage is TRBV28 and J usage is TRBJ1-5; 9 nucleotides align to TRBD1. V dropped 3 bases and J dropped 3; count of bases not matched to a gene: 6. The germline gives CDR1 MDHEN, CDR2 SYDVKM. This CDR3 is 16 amino acids long. The CDR3 sequence is CASSLMGQGPNQPQHF. CDR3 DNA: TGTGCCAGCAGTTTGATGGGACAGGGCCCCAATCAGCCCCAGCATTTT. Full variable domain (missing parts from reference TRBV28 and TRBJ1-5): DVKVTQSSRYLVKRTGEKVFLECVQDMDHENMFWYRQDPGLGLRLIYFSYDVKMKEKGDIPEGYSVSREKKERFSLILESASTNQTSMYLCASSLMGQGPNQPQHFGDGTRLSIL.

The chain combines TRBV9 with TRBJ2-2; a possible D gene is TRBD2 (7 bases). The V and J ends lost 3 bases and 2 bases respectively, with 14 bases between them. CDR1 is SGDLS, CDR2 YYNGEE, per germline. The length of the CDR3 is 16 residues. The CDR3 coding sequence is TGTGCCAGCAGCGCGGGGGGCTTCGTTAACACCGGGGAGCTGTTTTTT. This encodes CASSAGGFVNTGELFF.

The rearrangement joins TRBV19 to TRBJ2-5; 9 nucleotides agree with TRBD2. Per germline, CDR1 LNHDA and CDR2 SQIVND (reference sequence). V lost 3 bases to trimming and J lost 5 bases; unmatched junction nucleotides: 7. The length of the CDR3 is 15 residues. The CDR3 sequence: CASSINSGRFETQYF. The DNA for the CDR3 is TGTGCCAGTAGTATTAACAGCGGGAGGTTTGAGACCCAGTACTTC. Variable domain in full (rest from reference TRBV19 and TRBJ2-5): DGGITQSPKYLFRKEGQNVTLSCEQNLNHDAMYWYRQDPGQGLRLIYYSQIVNDFQKGDIAEGYSVSREKKESFPLTVTSAQKNPTAFYLCASSINSGRFETQYFGPGTRLLVL.

V gene TRBV7-2 combines with J gene TRBJ2-3; D might be TRBD2 (5 bases). The germline V gene has CDR1 SGHTA and CDR2 FQGNSA. The CDR3 is made up of 15 amino acids. V was trimmed by 5 bases and J by 7 bases, leaving 19 bases between them. The CDR3 coding sequence is TGTGCCAGCAGCGAGGGCGGTCGGGTCAGAAATACGCAGTATTTT. It encodes CASSEGGRVRNTQYF.